A selection of T cell receptor beta chains follows, all from one sample in a study of regulatory T cells in long-lasting Graves disease. TCRdb reprocessed the multiplex PCR reads via MiXCR and lists one record per CDR3 protein. The data show about 450,000 distinct CDR3 sequences, with 23% seen just once and around 26% held by the top ten. Sequences were derived from peripheral blood mononuclear cells (PBMCs), sampled when the disease was refractory, from a patient treated with antithyroid drugs. The receptors were gathered from a female donor with Graves disease. Both conserved end residues are part of each CDR3. D genes are given only for firm matches. The size entry is marked missing in some rows and otherwise reads once, few, many or a size class.

abundance,d_gene,j_gene,v_gene,CDR3aa,CDR3nt
few,.,TRBJ1-5,TRBV10-2,CASSESRKNQPQHF,TGCGCCAGCAGTGAGTCGAGGAAAAATCAGCCCCAGCATTTT
many,TRBD1,TRBJ1-1,TRBV20-1,CSAGGWGTEAFF,TGCAGTGCAGGGGGCTGGGGCACTGAAGCTTTCTTT
.,.,TRBJ1-5,TRBV19,CASSVTLGAHQPQHF,TGTGCCAGTAGCGTGACGCTGGGGGCACATCAGCCCCAGCATTTT
many,TRBD1,TRBJ1-1,TRBV6-1,CASRGTGTGNTEAFF,TGTGCCAGCAGAGGGACAGGGACTGGGAACACTGAAGCTTTCTTT
many,.,TRBJ1-1,TRBV2,CANQGQSNTEAFF,TGTGCCAACCAGGGACAATCGAACACTGAAGCTTTCTTT
few,.,TRBJ2-2,TRBV20-1,CSAQDPGSFTGELFF,TGCAGTGCTCAAGACCCCGGGAGTTTCACCGGGGAGCTGTTTTTT
.,.,TRBJ2-7,TRBV6-5,CASSSWGAGAYEQYF,TGTGCCAGCAGTTCCTGGGGCGCCGGGGCTTACGAGCAGTACTTC
few,.,TRBJ1-1,TRBV5-1,CASSLYPDMNTEAFF,TGCGCCAGCAGCTTGTACCCCGACATGAACACTGAAGCTTTCTTT
many,.,TRBJ1-1,TRBV2,CASSRAGTSRTEAFF,TGTGCCAGCAGTCGGGCCGGGACGTCACGAACTGAAGCTTTCTTT
.,.,TRBJ2-4,TRBV30,CAWSVRGAHIQYF,TGTGCCTGGAGTGTAAGGGGGGCCCACATTCAGTACTTC
.,.,TRBJ2-7,TRBV6-2/TRBV6-3,CASSYSDGFEQYF,TGTGCCAGCAGTTACTCCGATGGGTTCGAGCAGTACTTC
.,TRBD1,TRBJ1-2,TRBV5-1,CASSRRQGSEMLVF,TGCGCCAGCAGCCGCAGACAGGGTTCCGAGATGCTTGTCTTC
few,TRBD2,TRBJ2-5,TRBV7-3,CASSLSVGGAETQYF,TGTGCCAGCAGCTTATCGGTGGGAGGGGCAGAGACCCAGTACTTC
.,.,TRBJ2-2,TRBV5-1,CASSLGSSGNTGELFF,TGCGCCAGCAGCTTGGGGTCGTCAGGGAACACCGGGGAGCTGTTTTTT
.,.,TRBJ2-2,TRBV6-9,CASSYDAATNTGELFF,TGTGCCAGCAGTTACGACGCAGCGACGAACACCGGGGAGCTGTTTTTT
few,TRBD2,TRBJ2-1,TRBV2,CASSPSGPEQFF,TGTGCCAGCAGTCCTAGCGGGCCTGAGCAGTTCTTC
.,TRBD1,TRBJ1-6,TRBV7-3,CASSLYRGPDSPLHF,TGTGCCAGCAGCTTATACAGGGGGCCGGATTCACCCCTCCACTTT
many,.,TRBJ2-7,TRBV6-2/TRBV6-3,CASRRTGHYFYEQYF,TGTGCCAGCAGACGTACAGGACATTATTTCTACGAGCAGTACTTC
.,.,TRBJ2-2,TRBV6-1,CASSEQGQTGAEKLFF,TGTGCCAGCAGTGAGCAGGGGCAGACCGGGGCCGAGAAGCTGTTTTTT
.,.,TRBJ2-2,TRBV28,CASSLLYGELFF,TGTGCCAGCAGTTTATTATATGGGGAGCTGTTTTTT
.,TRBD2,TRBJ2-7,TRBV19,CASSVTSGYEQYF,TGTGCCAGTAGCGTAACTAGCGGCTACGAGCAGTACTTC
few,.,TRBJ1-1,TRBV14,CASRQASGSVEAFF,TGTGCCAGCAGGCAAGCTTCGGGCTCAGTGGAAGCTTTCTTT
.,TRBD1,TRBJ1-1,TRBV4-1,CASSPTGQGPTEAFF,TGCGCCAGCAGCCCTACCGGACAGGGTCCCACTGAAGCTTTCTTT
few,TRBD1,TRBJ2-5,TRBV6-5,CASSYRGPLSQETQYF,TGTGCCAGCAGTTACAGGGGGCCGCTTTCCCAAGAGACCCAGTACTTC
many,.,TRBJ1-4,TRBV2,CASKGRVSEKLFF,TGTGCCAGCAAGGGCAGGGTTAGTGAAAAACTGTTTTTT
.,.,TRBJ2-2,TRBV7-3,CASSLWAGELFF,TGTGCCAGCAGCTTATGGGCCGGGGAGCTGTTTTTT
many,.,TRBJ1-2,TRBV19,CASSPASNNYGYTF,TGTGCCAGTAGTCCAGCAAGTAACAACTATGGCTACACCTTC
.,TRBD1,TRBJ2-2,TRBV6-1,CASKTGDLPSGELFF,TGTGCCAGCAAGACAGGGGATCTTCCCTCCGGGGAGCTGTTTTTT
.,.,TRBJ2-7,TRBV3-1,CASRQGGSEQYF,TGTGCCAGCAGACAGGGAGGCTCCGAGCAGTACTTC
few,.,TRBJ1-2,TRBV30,CAWKHPGGETYGYTF,TGTGCCTGGAAGCATCCGGGAGGGGAGACCTATGGCTACACCTTC
few,.,TRBJ2-7,TRBV7-2,CASSQDHYEQYF,TGTGCCAGCAGCCAGGATCACTACGAGCAGTACTTC
few,TRBD2,TRBJ2-7,TRBV29-1,CSVVGEGNEQYF,TGCAGCGTTGTTGGGGAGGGCAACGAGCAGTACTTC
.,.,TRBJ2-4,TRBV9,CASSKTWGMGDIQYF,TGTGCCAGCAGCAAAACATGGGGGATGGGAGACATTCAGTACTTC
many,TRBD1,TRBJ1-2,TRBV25-1,CASSPGQGYSGYTF,TGTGCCAGCAGTCCGGGACAGGGGTACTCTGGCTACACCTTC